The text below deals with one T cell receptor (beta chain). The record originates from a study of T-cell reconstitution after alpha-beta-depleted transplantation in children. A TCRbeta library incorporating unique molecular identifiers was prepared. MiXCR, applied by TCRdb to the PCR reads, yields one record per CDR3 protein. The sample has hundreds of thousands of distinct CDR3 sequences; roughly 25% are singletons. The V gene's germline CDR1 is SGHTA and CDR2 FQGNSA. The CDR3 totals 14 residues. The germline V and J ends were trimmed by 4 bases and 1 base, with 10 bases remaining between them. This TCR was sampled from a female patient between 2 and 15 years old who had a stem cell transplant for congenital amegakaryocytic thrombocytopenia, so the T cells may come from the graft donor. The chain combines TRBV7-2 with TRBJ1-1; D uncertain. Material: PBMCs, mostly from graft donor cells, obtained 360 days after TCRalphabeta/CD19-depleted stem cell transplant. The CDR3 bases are TGTGCCAGCAGCTACCGGGTTGGGAACACTGAAGCTTTCTTT. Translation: CASSYRVGNTEAFF.